Shown below are 27 T cell receptor beta chains from a single sample sequenced in a study of T cell responses to AZD1222 COVID-19 vaccine. The assay was immunoSEQ multiplex PCR, and TCRdb's table has in-frame clones only and misses some. The sample yields 150,000 to 200,000 clones, 92% seen once. Sequenced here: peripheral blood, sampled 28 days after the second AZD1222 dose. The source of these receptors is an adult who received the AZD1222 COVID-19 vaccine.

V and J are TRBV7-9 and TRBJ2-1; perhaps TRBD2 as D (5 bases). Trimming pared 2 bases from V and 0 bases from J, leaving 11 bases between. Germline V lookup: CDR1 SEHNR, CDR2 FQNEAQ (reference sequence). The CDR3 loop spans 16 amino acids. Here the CDR3 DNA reads TGTGCCAGCAGCTTATCGGGGTTTAGCTCCTACAATGAGCAGTTCTTC. Translated: CASSLSGFSSYNEQFF.

The chain uses TRBV5-6 and TRBJ1-4, with D possibly matching TRBD1 (6 bases). Trimming removed 2 bases at V and 3 bases at J, with 17 bases between. The CDR3 has 17 residues. The V gene's germline CDR1 is SGHDT and CDR2 YYEEEE. CDR3 amino acids: CASSFGPQGGANEKLFF. CDR3 DNA sequence: TGTGCCAGCAGCTTCGGTCCACAGGGAGGTGCTAATGAAAAACTGTTTTTT.

The V and J genes are TRBV5-1 and TRBJ2-1; TRBD1 matches 10 bases. Germline values: CDR1 SGHRS, CDR2 YFSETQ. J was trimmed by 8 bases and V by 7 bases; bases with no gene match: 9. CDR3 length: 14 amino acids. CDR3 residues: CASSGTGDGDEQFF. The CDR3 coding sequence is TGCGCCAGCTCCGGGACAGGGGATGGGGATGAGCAGTTCTTC.

This clone was observed once. CDR3 bases: TGTGCCAGCAGAGGGTACGCCAATAGCAATCAGCCCCAGCATTTT. Translating it yields CASRGYANSNQPQHF. The chain uses TRBV6-5 and TRBJ1-5; D remains ambiguous. Between the trimmed V and J ends, which lost 6 bases and 0 bases, there was a span of 12 bases. Germline lookup yields CDR1 MNHEY and CDR2 SVGAGI. The CDR3 runs 15 residues.

V is TRBV12-3 or TRBV12-4 and J is TRBJ1-2, with 9 nucleotides matching TRBD1. After removal of 5 bases from V and 13 bases from J, the junction contained 8 bases not matched to a gene. The CDR3 contains 12 residues. The DNA of the CDR3 is TGTGCCAGCAGTCGGACAGGGGTTGTCACCACCTTC. Its protein is CASSRTGVVTTF.

In this sample, this clone turned up a few times. CDR3 residues: CASSDPGTGTYEQYF. CDR3 in DNA: TGCGCCAGCAGTGACCCCGGGACAGGGACCTACGAGCAGTACTTC. The genes are TRBV10-1 and TRBJ2-7, with 9 bases matching TRBD1. From germline, CDR1 is WNHNN and CDR2 SYGVQD (reference sequence). The CDR3 length is 15 residues. Trimming took 3 bases from V and 2 from J; bases not matched to a gene: 5.

The chain links TRBV9 to TRBJ2-1, with D uncertain. V was pared by 0 bases and J by 0 bases, with 7 bases between. Looked up from germline, CDR1 is SGDLS and CDR2 is YYNGEE. This CDR3 comprises 15 residues. The CDR3 loop reads CASSVGVGSYNEQFF. The CDR3 DNA follows: TGTGCCAGCAGCGTAGGGGTAGGCTCCTACAATGAGCAGTTCTTC.

This chain joins TRBV5-1 and TRBJ2-5; unclear D gene. This CDR3 is built from 14 residues. The V end lost 0 bases, the J end lost 2 bases, and 8 bases lay between the germline ends. Germline V gene data show CDR1 as SGHRS and CDR2 as YFSETQ. The CDR3 DNA reads TGCGCCAGCAGCTTGGTTGGGTTTCAAGAGACCCAGTACTTC. Translated: CASSLVGFQETQYF.

This clone occurred once. The rearrangement joins TRBV3-1 (or the pseudogene TRBV3-2) to TRBJ1-1; D not certain. Germline CDR1 is LGHDT and CDR2 is YNNKEL (reference sequence). Trimming cost V 8 bases and J 4 bases, with 8 bases left between them. The CDR3 contains 11 residues. CDR3 sequence reads: CASGSSTEAFF. CDR3 bases: TGTGCCAGCGGGTCCTCCACTGAAGCTTTCTTT.

The rearrangement links TRBV2 to TRBJ1-1; unclear D gene. Germline V gene sequence: CDR1 SNHLY, CDR2 FYNNEI. V was cut by 7 bases and J by 5 bases, with 17 bases left in between. The CDR3 is 14 amino acids. The chain's CDR3 is CASTPVADGTEAFF. CDR3 coding DNA: TGTGCCAGCACCCCGGTGGCGGACGGGACTGAAGCTTTCTTT.

The CDR3 sequence: CAWTPSRTFYNSPLHF. In DNA form, the CDR3 reads TGTGCCTGGACTCCGTCCAGAACATTTTATAATTCACCCCTCCACTTT. The chain has TRBV30 and TRBJ1-6; no clear D. CDR1 and CDR2 (germline): GTSNPN, SVGIG (reference sequence). V dropped 4 bases and J dropped 4 bases, with 17 bases sitting between them. The CDR3 totals 16 residues.

This chain connects TRBV19 to TRBJ1-1; D call uncertain. Trimming took 3 bases from V and 6 from J, leaving 2 bases between them. CDR1 and CDR2 (germline): LNHDA, SQIVND (reference sequence). CDR3 length equals 10 residues. The CDR3 DNA is TGTGCCAGTAGTATTTCTGAAGCTTTCTTT. It encodes CASSISEAFF.

The chain joins TRBV15 to TRBJ2-1; D is unresolved. The CDR3 runs to 13 residues. V was trimmed by 9 bases and J by 4 bases, leaving 13 bases between them. The V gene's germline CDR1 is LNHNV and CDR2 YYDKDF (reference sequence). The CDR3 is CATSRVGYNEQFF. In DNA form, the CDR3 reads TGTGCCACATCCCGGGTAGGGTACAATGAGCAGTTCTTC.

The V and J genes are TRBV18 and TRBJ1-2, with D perhaps TRBD1 (6 bases). Germline assignment: CDR1 KGHSH and CDR2 LQKENI. V shed 3 bases and J shed 0 bases, with 14 bases lying between them. This CDR3 is built from 16 residues. In DNA, the CDR3 is TGTGCCAGCTCACCGGCGGGGGGCTACGCTAACTATGGCTACACCTTC. This translates into CASSPAGGYANYGYTF.

The chain uses TRBV13 and TRBJ1-5; possible D gene TRBD1, 6 bases. V was clipped by 3 bases and J by 7 bases, with 19 bases between them. The CDR3 covers 16 residues. Germline CDR1 and CDR2: PRHDT and FYEKMQ (reference sequence). The CDR3 DNA follows: TGTGCCAGCAGCTTCGGCGGGGGCAGGGGTCTACAGCCCCAGCATTTT. It codes for CASSFGGGRGLQPQHF.

Only one count was recorded for this clone. The V gene is TRBV10-2, the J gene TRBJ1-4; 9 nucleotides agree with TRBD1. Germline V gives CDR1 WSHSY, CDR2 SAAADI. With V trimmed by 5 bases and J by 5 bases, 6 bases remained unmatched. The CDR3 runs 15 residues. The CDR3 bases are TGCGCCAGCAGTTTAACCGGGACAGGGAATGAAAAACTGTTTTTT. Translating gives CASSLTGTGNEKLFF.

The chain combines TRBV2 with TRBJ1-1, with 7 bases identical to TRBD1. The CDR3 has 14 residues. The J segment lost 3 bases and the V segment lost 11 bases, leaving 12 bases of the junction unmatched. Germline V gene lookup returns CDR1 SNHLY and CDR2 FYNNEI. This CDR3 is CASQWEGADTEAFF. Written as DNA, the CDR3 is TGTGCCTCCCAATGGGAGGGGGCGGACACTGAAGCTTTCTTT.

The rearrangement joins TRBV3-1 (or the pseudogene TRBV3-2) to TRBJ1-1; D gene uncertain. Trimming pared 0 bases from V and 11 bases from J, leaving 13 bases between. Germline CDR1 LGHDT, CDR2 YNNKEL (reference sequence). CDR3 length: 13 residues. CDR3 nucleotide sequence: TGTGCCAGCAGCCAAGATACCAACTGGAGGGCTTTCTTT. This encodes CASSQDTNWRAFF.

The rearrangement links TRBV20-1 to TRBJ1-2, with no clear D. The germline CDR1 and CDR2 sequences are DFQATT and SNEGSKA (reference sequence). CDR3 length equals 11 residues. V shed 4 bases and J shed 3 bases, with 6 bases lying between them. CDR3 DNA: TGCAGTGCTACAGAGCACTATGGCTACACCTTC. This translates into CSATEHYGYTF.

The chain combines TRBV6-1 with TRBJ2-7, with TRBD2 as a possible D gene (5 bases). This CDR3 region has 15 residues. Germline assignment: CDR1 MNHNS and CDR2 SASEGT. V was shortened by 5 bases and J by 2 bases, with 16 bases between the two germline ends. CDR3 nucleotide sequence: TGTGCCAGCAGTACCTCGGGATTCACAACCTACGAGCAGTACTTC. Protein: CASSTSGFTTYEQYF.

The chain is built from TRBV5-4 and TRBJ1-6; perhaps TRBD1 as D (6 bases). From germline, CDR1 is SGHNT and CDR2 YYREEE (reference sequence). The CDR3 is 15 amino acids. Deletions cut 0 bases from V and 6 bases from J, with 10 bases between. The CDR3 sequence is CASSLGRGSNSPLHF. In DNA form, the CDR3 reads TGTGCCAGCAGCTTGGGCAGGGGTAGTAATTCACCCCTCCACTTT. The whole variable domain, filled in from reference TRBV5-4 and TRBJ1-6, reads ETGVTQSPTHLIKTRGQQVTLRCSSQSGHNTVSWYQQALGQGPQFIFQYYREEENGRGNFPPRFSGLQFPNYSSELNVNALELDDSALYLCASSLGRGSNSPLHFGNGTRLTVT.

The V call is TRBV5-8, the J call TRBJ2-3; 9 nucleotides agree with TRBD1. This CDR3 is built from 16 residues. Germline-derived CDR1 and CDR2 are SGHTS and YDEGEE. After removal of 5 bases from V and 4 bases from J, the junction contained 11 bases not matched to a gene. The CDR3 loop reads CASRDPGQGYPDTQYF. The CDR3 DNA reads TGTGCCAGCAGGGACCCGGGACAGGGATACCCAGATACGCAGTATTTT.

The V call is TRBV6-5, the J call TRBJ1-3; D ambiguous. Germline V CDR1 and CDR2: MNHEY, SVGAGI. This CDR3 is built from 15 residues. Between the trimmed V and J ends, which lost 0 bases and 6 bases, there was a span of 12 bases. The CDR3 region is CASSYSPRIENTIYF. CDR3 coding DNA: TGTGCCAGCAGTTACTCCCCCCGAATCGAAAACACCATATATTTT.

The chain couples TRBV14 to TRBJ1-1; D is ambiguous. Germline V gives CDR1 SGHDN, CDR2 FVKESK. V was cut by 4 bases and J by 0 bases, with 6 bases left in between. This CDR3 has 13 residues. CDR3 nucleotides: TGTGCCAGCAGCCGGGGAGTGAACACTGAAGCTTTCTTT. Translated, it gives CASSRGVNTEAFF.

The gene calls are TRBV5-1 and TRBJ2-2; TRBD1 matches 10 bases. V gave up 1 base and J gave up 5 bases; unmatched junction bases: 8. CDR3 length equals 17 residues. Germline-derived CDR1 and CDR2 are SGHRS and YFSETQ. CDR3 DNA sequence: TGCGCCAGCAGCTTGAGACAGGGGGCAAGTGGGACCGGGGAGCTGTTTTTT. Translation gives CASSLRQGASGTGELFF.

The chain employs TRBV7-9 and TRBJ1-4; TRBD1 might be the D (5 bases). Trimming removed 3 bases from V and 8 bases from J, with 22 bases in between. CDR3 length: 17 amino acids. Germline V gene sequence: CDR1 SEHNR, CDR2 FQNEAQ (reference sequence). DNA of the CDR3: TGTGCCAGCAGCTTCCCCCTCGGAGGGACGGAAAGCGAAAAACTGTTTTTT. Translated: CASSFPLGGTESEKLFF.

V usage is TRBV10-3 and J usage is TRBJ1-1; 9 bases agree with TRBD1. Per germline, CDR1 ENHRY and CDR2 SYGVKD. Germline trimming cut 6 bases from V and 6 bases from J; bases unmatched to any gene: 5. The CDR3 is 13 amino acids. CDR3 residues: CAIRPQGASEAFF. Here the CDR3 DNA reads TGTGCCATCAGGCCACAGGGGGCGTCTGAAGCTTTCTTT.